This TCR beta chain is from a study of blood T cell repertoires in COVID-19. Study context: Acute-phase and convalescent COVID-19 samples originated in the United States, Italy and Spain.

The CDR3 is made up of 17 amino acids. J lost 0 bases, V lost 2 bases, and 7 bases had no gene match. CDR1 is MNHNS and CDR2 is SASEGT in the germline V gene. This table comes from immunoSEQ multiplex PCR, and its TCRdb copy is limited to in-frame clones, with some not included. The table records about 250,000 clones, 92% of them present only once. J is TRBJ1-5 and V is TRBV6-1; 7 bases map to TRBD1. This clonotype was sampled from a man under 40 with COVID-19, enrolled during active disease. The specimen was peripheral blood. This CDR3 is CASSESAGGFSNQPQHF. CDR3 in DNA: TGTGCCAGCAGTGAATCGGCAGGGGGTTTTAGCAATCAGCCCCAGCATTTT.